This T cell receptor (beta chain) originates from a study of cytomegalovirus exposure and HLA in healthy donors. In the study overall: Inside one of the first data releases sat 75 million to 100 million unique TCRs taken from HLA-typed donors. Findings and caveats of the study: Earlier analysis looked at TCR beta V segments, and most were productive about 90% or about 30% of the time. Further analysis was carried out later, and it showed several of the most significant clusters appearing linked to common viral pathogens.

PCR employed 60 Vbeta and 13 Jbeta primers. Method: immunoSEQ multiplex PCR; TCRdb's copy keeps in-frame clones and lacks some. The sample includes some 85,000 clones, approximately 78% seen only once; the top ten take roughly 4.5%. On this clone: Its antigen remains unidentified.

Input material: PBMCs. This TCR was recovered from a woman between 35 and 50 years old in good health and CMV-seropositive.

The CDR3 spells CASSTSSAGRGEETQYF. The CDR3 DNA reads as TGTGCCAGCAGTACCTCCTCCGCGGGGCGGGGGGAAGAGACCCAGTACTTC. The gene calls are TRBV27 and TRBJ2-5; 8 nucleotides agree with TRBD2. J lost 3 bases, V lost 5 bases, and 14 bases had no gene match. CDR1 MNHEY and CDR2 SMNVEV come from the germline V gene (reference sequence). This CDR3 has 17 amino acids.